Listed below are T cell receptor beta chains from one sample, sequenced in a study of radiotherapy plus CTLA-4 blockade in lung cancer. The protocol was immunoSEQ multiplex PCR, while the TCRdb copy is restricted to in-frame clones and leaves out a portion. Of roughly 75,000 clones listed, under 85% were seen once; the top ten hold approximately 0.77%. Source: peripheral blood, taken from a patient treated with radiotherapy plus ipilimumab. The source of these receptors is a human donor with non-small cell lung cancer who had stable disease on radiotherapy plus ipilimumab. CDR3s include the opening cysteine and the closing phenylalanine or tryptophan. A D gene is named only where the DNA matches it firmly. Clone size is given for some rows only: seen once, a few or many times, or a class if the clone is expanded.

D gene,J gene,clone size,V gene,CDR3 DNA,CDR3 protein
NA,TRBJ1-6,NA,TRBV30,TGTGCCACGGACGGGGGCTCCTATAATTCACCCCTCCACTTT,CATDGGSYNSPLHF
TRBD1,TRBJ1-5,NA,TRBV6-6,TGTGCCAGCAGTTATGGCCAGGGGGGCAATCAGCCCCAGCATTTT,CASSYGQGGNQPQHF
NA,TRBJ2-1,NA,TRBV5-8,TGTGCCAGCAGCCTACTAGCAAGAGCAGGTGAGCAGTTCTTC,CASSLLARAGEQFF
TRBD2,TRBJ2-7,NA,TRBV11-2,TGTGCCAGCAGCTTAGTATCTGGGACTAGCGGTTTCTCTTACGAGCAGTACTTC,CASSLVSGTSGFSYEQYF
NA,TRBJ2-2,once,TRBV27,TGTGCCGCGAGGGGGTTGGCCGGGGAGCTGTTTTTT,CAARGLAGELFF
NA,TRBJ2-3,NA,TRBV6-1,TGTGCCAGCATAGGACAGTCCACAGATACGCAGTATTTT,CASIGQSTDTQYF
NA,TRBJ2-7,NA,TRBV23-1,TGCGCCAGCAGTCAGCTCCCATGCTACGAGCAGTACTTC,CASSQLPCYEQYF
NA,TRBJ1-1,NA,TRBV2,TGTGCCAGCTGCGGCCTCACGATGAACACTGAAGCTTTCTTT,CASCGLTMNTEAFF
NA,TRBJ1-1,NA,TRBV30,TGTGCCTGGAGTGTAGGACAGCCAAACACTGAAGCTTTCTTT,CAWSVGQPNTEAFF
NA,TRBJ2-3,NA,TRBV11-2,TGTGCCAGCAGCCCATCGACCCAAGGAGATACGCAGTATTTT,CASSPSTQGDTQYF
NA,TRBJ1-5,NA,TRBV19,TGTGCCAGTAGTATAGCGGCGGGGAGTTCGTATCAGCCCCAGCATTTT,CASSIAAGSSYQPQHF
TRBD1,TRBJ2-3,NA,TRBV7-8,TGTGCCAGCAGCTTCGGTACAGGGGGCGCCGCAGATACGCAGTATTTT,CASSFGTGGAADTQYF
TRBD1,TRBJ2-5,NA,TRBV19,TGTGCCAGTAGTCCTATCCGGACAGGGAAAGAGACCCAGTACTTC,CASSPIRTGKETQYF
NA,TRBJ2-5,once,TRBV7-2,TGTGCCAGCAGTCCTATGTTAGGGAGCCAAGAGACCCAGTACTTC,CASSPMLGSQETQYF
NA,TRBJ2-7,once,TRBV28,TGTGCCAGCAGGGGGGGGCCGGCGGACAGATCCTACGAGCAGTACTTC,CASRGGPADRSYEQYF
NA,TRBJ1-2,few,TRBV28,TGTGCCAGCAGAAGGACCTATGGCTACACCTTC,CASRRTYGYTF
NA,TRBJ2-7,NA,TRBV25-1,TGTGCCAGCAGTCCATTACGAGAGCAGTACTTC,CASSPLREQYF